The 7 T cell receptor beta chains given below trace back to one sample, sequenced in a study of T cell changes during pregnancy in multiple sclerosis. The repertoire was sequenced with immunoSEQ multiplex PCR; TCRdb's copy has only in-frame clones and lacks some. Of about 45,000 clones in the sample, just over 90% were seen once. Sample: PBMCs (not recorded whether the cells were cultured). Receptor source: a female donor with multiple sclerosis, enrolled in a pregnancy study.

The rearrangement joins TRBV9 to TRBJ1-5; D remains unclear. The CDR3 is made up of 15 amino acids. V lost 0 bases to trimming and J lost 4 bases, with 11 bases between them. From germline, CDR1 is SGDLS and CDR2 YYNGEE. This chain's CDR3 is CASSVGAGPNQPQHF. As DNA, the CDR3 is TGTGCCAGCAGCGTAGGGGCAGGCCCGAATCAGCCCCAGCATTTT.

Details on this clone: One end of the junction varies from germline; a read error may be responsible. The chain employs TRBV25-1 and TRBJ1-1; D may be TRBD1 (6 bases). There are 14 residues in the CDR3. Germline V gives CDR1 MGHDK, CDR2 SYGVNS. The CDR3 region is CALPGGRMNTEAFF. CDR3 coding DNA: TGTGCCCTCCCCGGGGGCCGAATGAACACTGAAGCGTTCTTT.

This clone has just one count. The genes are TRBV7-2 and TRBJ1-6; D call uncertain. Trimming removed 2 bases at V and 12 bases at J, with 17 bases between. This CDR3 region has 15 residues. Germline CDR1 and CDR2: SGHTA and FQGNSA. CDR3 in amino acids: CASSLSLGMGRPLHF. For the CDR3, the DNA is TGTGCCAGCAGCTTAAGTCTGGGGATGGGTAGACCCCTCCACTTT.

V usage is TRBV29-1 and J usage is TRBJ1-3; D is perhaps TRBD1 (5 bases). The germline V gene has CDR1 SQVTM and CDR2 ANQGSEA. The CDR3 has 13 amino acids. V gave up 7 bases and J gave up 0 bases, with 10 bases separating them. The CDR3 reads CSADTGSGNTIYF. DNA of the CDR3: TGCAGCGCCGATACAGGCTCTGGAAACACCATATATTTT.

This rearrangement joins TRBV4-1 to TRBJ1-2; D gene unclear. Trimming cost V 0 bases and J 0 bases, with 11 bases left between them. The CDR3 totals 16 residues. Germline CDR1 MGHRA, CDR2 YSYEKL. This CDR3 reads CASSQDSGNSNYGYTF. The DNA of the CDR3 is TGCGCCAGCAGCCAAGATAGCGGGAATTCTAACTATGGCTACACCTTC.

The chain employs TRBV18 and TRBJ2-7, with 7 nucleotides matching TRBD2. Losses at the gene ends were 0 bases for V and 2 bases for J; bases not matched to a gene: 7. The CDR3 consists of 16 residues. CDR1 KGHSH and CDR2 LQKENI come from the germline V gene. This CDR3 reads CASSPPVAGAAYEQYF. The CDR3 DNA follows: TGTGCCAGCTCACCACCGGTTGCGGGAGCCGCCTACGAGCAGTACTTC.

V is TRBV10-2 and J is TRBJ1-2; 7 positions agree with TRBD1. This CDR3 has 15 residues. Germline assignment: CDR1 WSHSY and CDR2 SAAADI. V dropped 0 bases and J dropped 5; count of bases not matched to a gene: 6. The CDR3 region has the DNA TGCGCCAGCAGTGAGTCGACGGAGGGGGCTTATGGCTACACCTTC. This translates into CASSESTEGAYGYTF.